The T cell receptor beta chain under discussion was sequenced for a study of early T cells in non-severe SARS-CoV-2 infection. The CDR3 totals 17 residues. TCRdb reprocessed the 5' RACE reads via MiXCR and lists one record per CDR3 protein. This sample carries about 71,000 distinct CDR3 sequences, around 12% of them seen once, and the ten largest clones take roughly 2.5%. Sequencing used whole blood, obtained at baseline. V gene TRBV3-2 combines with J gene TRBJ1-6; the table gives TRBD1 as D, unverified against the DNA. TRBV3-2 corresponds to a pseudogene. This TCR was sampled from an adult who was a healthcare worker with PCR-confirmed SARS-CoV-2 infection or an uninfected control (not recorded which). CDR3 residues: CASSQEEGGSYNSPLHF. The CDR3 nucleotides are TGTGCCAGCAGCCAAGAAGAAGGGGGCTCCTATAATTCACCCCTCCACTTT.